Listed below are T cell receptor beta chains from one sample, sequenced in a study of T cells after yellow fever vaccination. TCRdb ran MiXCR on the 5' RACE reads and lists one entry per CDR3 protein. The repertoire holds approximately 110,000 distinct CDR3 sequences, with under 8% as singletons. Sequencing used CD4+ T cells sorted from PBMCs, obtained roughly 10 days after the first yellow fever vaccination. These TCRs come from a man younger than 35 who received the YFV17D yellow fever vaccine. The CDR3 runs from the conserved cysteine through the conserved F or W. A D gene is named only where the DNA matches it firmly. The listing skips clone size in some rows; elsewhere it reads once, few, many or a size class.

d_gene	abundance	v_gene	j_gene	CDR3nt	CDR3aa
.	many	TRBV12-3/TRBV12-4	TRBJ1-5	TGTGCCAGCAGTTTAACCCAAGCGGTGCCCCAGCATTTT	CASSLTQAVPQHF
.	many	TRBV18	TRBJ1-2	TGTGCCAGCTCGCCGGGGGGCAGCTATGGCTACACCTTC	CASSPGGSYGYTF
TRBD1	many	TRBV10-3	TRBJ2-2	TGTGCCATCAACTCCAGGGGGCGGTACACCGGGGAGCTGTTTTTT	CAINSRGRYTGELFF
.	many	TRBV7-2	TRBJ1-5	TGTGCCAGCAGCTCAGGAGGACCGGGAGGCAATCAGCCCCAGCATTTT	CASSSGGPGGNQPQHF
TRBD2	once	TRBV5-1	TRBJ2-3	TGCGCCAGCAGCTCCTGGCCTAGCGGGGGGCGCACAGATACGCAGTATTTT	CASSSWPSGGRTDTQYF
TRBD2	many	TRBV20-1	TRBJ2-3	TGCAGCCTCTCGGGGGGTTCGGGCACAGATACGCAGTATTTT	CSLSGGSGTDTQYF
TRBD1	.	TRBV7-3	TRBJ2-2	TGTGCCAGCAGCCCCGGGACAGGGGGCTCCGGGGAGCTGTTTTTT	CASSPGTGGSGELFF
.	many	TRBV5-1	TRBJ2-1	TGCGCCAGCAGCGAGACAGGTGTCTACAATGAGCAGTTCTTC	CASSETGVYNEQFF
.	many	TRBV12-3/TRBV12-4	TRBJ1-1	TGTGCCAGCAGTTTCGAGGGAGTGGACACTGAAGCTTTCTTT	CASSFEGVDTEAFF
.	many	TRBV28	TRBJ1-5	TGTGCCAGCACCATAACCCTGAATCAGCCCCAGCATTTT	CASTITLNQPQHF
.	many	TRBV2	TRBJ2-3	TGTGCCAGCAGTGGGGGCAGTTCGGGAGATACGCAGTATTTT	CASSGGSSGDTQYF
.	many	TRBV28	TRBJ2-2	TGTGCCAGCACCAAGGGGCAGGCCGGCGGGGAGCTGTTTTTT	CASTKGQAGGELFF
TRBD1	many	TRBV5-1	TRBJ2-7	TGCGCCAGCAGCGGCCGGGACAGGGGGTCGTTTTTCTACGAGCAGTACTTC	CASSGRDRGSFFYEQYF
.	many	TRBV21-1	TRBJ2-1	TGTGCCAGCAGCAAGGGGTACAATGAGCAGTTCTTC	CASSKGYNEQFF
TRBD1	many	TRBV20-1	TRBJ2-4	TGCAGTGCTGATACAGGGGCGGGAAACATTCAGTACTTC	CSADTGAGNIQYF
TRBD1	many	TRBV24-1	TRBJ1-5	TGTGCCAAATGGACAGGGAATCAGCCCCAGCATTTT	CAKWTGNQPQHF
.	many	TRBV12-3/TRBV12-4	TRBJ1-1	TGTGCCAGCAGTTTAATGTGGGGCGTGAACACTGAAGCTTTCTTT	CASSLMWGVNTEAFF
.	many	TRBV7-2	TRBJ1-5	TGTGCCAGCAGCTTAGGCCAGGTTAACAATCAGCCCCAGCATTTT	CASSLGQVNNQPQHF
TRBD1	many	TRBV15	TRBJ2-7	TGTGCCACCAGCCGGGACAGGGCCCCTGACGAGCAGTACTTC	CATSRDRAPDEQYF
.	many	TRBV7-2	TRBJ2-3	TGTGCCAGCAGTCGAGACAGGCCCGGTACAGATACGCAGTATTTT	CASSRDRPGTDTQYF
.	.	TRBV5-1	TRBJ2-2	TGCGCCAGCAGCCTGAATCCTGACAGGTCAGGGCGAACCGGGGAGCTGTTTTTT	CASSLNPDRSGRTGELFF
.	many	TRBV12-3/TRBV12-4	TRBJ2-1	TGTGCCAGCAGTCTTACGGGGGAGTACAATGAGCAGTTCTTC	CASSLTGEYNEQFF
.	few	TRBV7-9	TRBJ1-3	TGTGCCAGCAGCTCCACCTCTGGAAACACCATATATTTT	CASSSTSGNTIYF
TRBD1	many	TRBV12-3/TRBV12-4	TRBJ1-2	TGTGCCAGCAGTTCGGGACAGTTAACGGGCTATGGCTACACCTTC	CASSSGQLTGYGYTF
TRBD1	many	TRBV28	TRBJ2-5	TGTGCCAGCAGCCGTACAGGGGCCATAGAGACCCAGTACTTC	CASSRTGAIETQYF
TRBD2	many	TRBV11-3	TRBJ2-5	TGTGCCAGCAGCTTAGGTTCTAGCGGGGGGGCCGGGGAGACCCAGTACTTC	CASSLGSSGGAGETQYF
.	many	TRBV5-6	TRBJ1-2	TGTGCCAGCAGCAAGGACACCCGGAACTATGGCTACACCTTC	CASSKDTRNYGYTF
.	many	TRBV4-3	TRBJ1-2	TGCGCCAGCAGCCAAGATTGGGGGGTTAACTATGGCTACACCTTC	CASSQDWGVNYGYTF
TRBD2	few	TRBV29-1	TRBJ2-1	TGCAGCGTTGAAGGGGGGGGGGTTACAAGTTACAATGAGCAGTTCTTC	CSVEGGGVTSYNEQFF
TRBD1	.	TRBV18	TRBJ2-3	TGTGCCAGCTCACCACCCCGACAGGGTCCCGTTGCAGATACGCAGTATTTT	CASSPPRQGPVADTQYF
TRBD1	.	TRBV5-5	TRBJ1-2	TGTGCCAGCAGCTTGGACAGGGGCCAGGACTATGGCTACACCTTC	CASSLDRGQDYGYTF
.	many	TRBV7-9	TRBJ1-6	TGTGCCAGCAGCCCTCCGGGTCCTGATTCACCCCTCCACTTT	CASSPPGPDSPLHF
TRBD2	many	TRBV5-1	TRBJ2-3	TGCGCCAGCAGCTTAAGCGGGGGGGACACAGATACGCAGTATTTT	CASSLSGGDTDTQYF
.	many	TRBV6-1	TRBJ1-3	TGTGCCAGCAGTGATAGGACAATTGGAAACACCATATATTTT	CASSDRTIGNTIYF
.	few	TRBV7-2	TRBJ2-3	TGTGCCAGCAGCTTAGTTAACGGCGACCCTCGCACAGATACGCAGTATTTT	CASSLVNGDPRTDTQYF
.	few	TRBV6-5	TRBJ1-5	TGTGCCAGCAGTTACAATGTCGGGGAAGGTAATCAGCCCCAGCATTTT	CASSYNVGEGNQPQHF
.	many	TRBV10-2	TRBJ1-1	TGCGCCAGCAACCGACAGGCGAACACTGAAGCTTTCTTT	CASNRQANTEAFF
.	many	TRBV12-3/TRBV12-4	TRBJ1-1	TGTGCCAGCAGTTTACAGGGGTCGGCTTTCTTT	CASSLQGSAFF
TRBD1	few	TRBV19	TRBJ2-1	TGTGCCAGTAGCCTCGATCGGACAGGGGATGAGCAGTTCTTC	CASSLDRTGDEQFF
TRBD2	many	TRBV7-7	TRBJ2-1	TGTGCTAGCAGCTTATCCTCGACTAGCGGGGGGGTTCGCGATGAGCAGTTCTTC	CASSLSSTSGGVRDEQFF
TRBD2	many	TRBV24-1	TRBJ2-3	TGTGCCACCAGTGAAGCTAGCGGGGGCACAGATACGCAGTATTTT	CATSEASGGTDTQYF
.	.	TRBV5-1	TRBJ2-3	TGCGCCAGCAGCTCGAACGCGGGACCTCAGACGGATACGCAGTATTTT	CASSSNAGPQTDTQYF
.	.	TRBV10-3	TRBJ2-4	TGTGCCAGCAGTGAATTCGGGAACGGGGCTCCGGCCAACAACATTCAGTACTTC	CASSEFGNGAPANNIQYF
.	many	TRBV5-1	TRBJ2-3	TGCGCCAGCAGCTGGGGCCAGGGCACAGATACGCAGTATTTT	CASSWGQGTDTQYF
TRBD2	many	TRBV20-1	TRBJ2-3	TGCAGTGCAAGGACTAGCGGGGCGGAAGATACGCAGTATTTT	CSARTSGAEDTQYF
.	many	TRBV18	TRBJ2-1	TGTGCCAGCTCACCGGGCGGGGGCGCCACCCCTGAGCAGTTCTTC	CASSPGGGATPEQFF
.	many	TRBV5-1	TRBJ2-5	TGCGCCAGCTGCCTAACGGCGGACCCAGAGACCCAGTACTTC	CASCLTADPETQYF
.	.	TRBV18	TRBJ1-2	TGTGCCAGCTCACCAGACAGCCCATCAATCCAATACACCTTC	CASSPDSPSIQYTF
.	many	TRBV20-1	TRBJ2-1	TGCAGTGCTAGAGCCTCGATCCTCCCGCAGTTCTTC	CSARASILPQFF
.	many	TRBV7-2	TRBJ2-5	TGTGCCAGCAGCTTAGAATCTATGGCCCAGTACTTC	CASSLESMAQYF
TRBD2	many	TRBV6-5	TRBJ2-5	TGTGCCAGCAAGGGGACTAGCGGCCCAGAGACCCAGTACTTC	CASKGTSGPETQYF
TRBD2	many	TRBV9	TRBJ2-5	TGTGCCAGCAGCGCGATTAGCGGGGGGAACCAAGAGACCCAGTACTTC	CASSAISGGNQETQYF
.	many	TRBV20-1	TRBJ1-5	TGCAGTGCTAGAGAACTTGCAGGGCAGCCCCAGCATTTT	CSARELAGQPQHF